This T cell receptor (beta chain) was captured by sequencing in a study of blood T cell repertoires in COVID-19. Study summary: Donors in the United States, Italy and Spain gave samples during acute or convalescent COVID-19.

Authors' analysis steps: It was from reference gene primer amplification that nucleated cell counts were estimated. Assay used: immunoSEQ multiplex PCR; TCRdb lists only in-frame clones, some missing. V, J and clone size reflect that table, while D and trimming were determined from the DNA. The table has roughly 270,000 clones, approximately 80% seen once. Participants reported their clinical history, and cohort assignment relied on those reports. Within 2 weeks of study entry, exposed participants had contacted a PCR-confirmed or clinician-diagnosed COVID-19 case. CDR3 length: 14 amino acids. Trimming removed 9 bases from V and 7 bases from J; junction bases left unmatched: 8. Germline assignment: CDR1 LGHDT and CDR2 YNNKEL (reference sequence).

This TCR was sampled from a man in his forties who had been exposed to COVID-19. The chain combines TRBV3-1 (or the pseudogene TRBV3-2) with TRBJ1-4; 10 positions agree with TRBD1. The sequencing input was PBMCs or T cells enriched from blood (not recorded which). This CDR3 is CASTDRGAGEKLFF. Here the CDR3 DNA reads TGTGCCAGTACGGACAGGGGGGCGGGTGAAAAACTGTTTTTT.